These 11 T cell receptor beta chains were all obtained from the same sample, sequenced in a study of T cell repertoires in aging, cancer and after chemotherapy (dated by TCRdb to the late 2010s). Genomic DNA extracted from peripheral blood, rather than sorted cells or RNA, was used as the source for amplification of TCR beta rearrangements. TCRdb records Illumina MiSeq as the sequencer. Multiplex touch-down PCR with a mixed TRB-A/B primer pool was used to amplify rearranged TRB sequences covering the V, D and J segments. TCRdb reanalyzed the raw reads on its own, using fastp at Q25 for trimming and MiXCR for clone calling, and kept in-frame beta chains. Each entry merges the rows of one CDR3 protein and shows their most common DNA and genes. The sample profile shows roughly 600 distinct CDR3 sequences; around 50% of them were found once. The ten top clones hold roughly 27% of the sample. The sample taken for sequencing was blood. These receptors came from a human donor in good health.

This clonotype is large in the sample. The chain uses TRBV7-9 and TRBJ2-1; D unresolved. The CDR3 length is 15 residues. Germline V CDR1 and CDR2: SEHNR, FQNEAQ (reference sequence). Between the trimmed V and J ends, which lost 1 base and 7 bases, there was a span of 14 bases. CDR3: CASSLVSSVLNEQFF. Written as DNA, the CDR3 is TGTGCCAGCAGCTTAGTTTCGAGTGTGCTTAATGAGCAGTTCTTC.

A word on this clonotype: A much more abundant neighbour one base away suggests this may be a read error. The chain employs TRBV20-1 and TRBJ2-7; 9 nucleotides line up with TRBD2. Germline CDR1 is DFQATT and CDR2 is SNEGSKA (reference sequence). The length of the CDR3 is 14 residues. J gave up 1 base and V 7 bases, and 8 bases lay outside the gene matches. CDR3 coding DNA: TGCAGTGTTACGTTGACTAGCGGTTCCTACGAGCAGTACTTC. Protein product: CSVTLTSGSYEQYF.

The rearrangement joins TRBV2 to TRBJ1-1; 8 bases are shared with TRBD1. Per the germline V gene, CDR1 is SNHLY and CDR2 is FYNNEI. CDR3 length: 13 amino acids. Trimming cost V 10 bases and J 3 bases; bases outside gene matches: 7. CDR3 sequence: CANLQGVDTEAFF. In DNA, the CDR3 is TGTGCCAACTTACAGGGGGTGGACACTGAAGCTTTCTTT.

In its sample, this clonotype ranks as large. J is TRBJ2-1 and V is TRBV6-2 or TRBV6-3; weak D call: TRBD1 (5 bases). This CDR3 comprises 14 residues. The germline V gene has CDR1 MNHEY and CDR2 SVGEGT. V was cut by 2 bases and J by 4 bases, with 9 bases left in between. The CDR3 sequence: CASSYDSKYNEQFF. As DNA, the CDR3 is TGTGCCAGCAGTTACGACAGCAAGTACAATGAGCAGTTCTTC.

The chain joins TRBV29-1 to TRBJ2-5, with D tentatively TRBD2 (5 bases). The length of the CDR3 is 15 residues. Between the trimmed V and J ends, which lost 4 bases and 1 base, there was a span of 16 bases. Per germline, CDR1 SQVTM and CDR2 ANQGSEA. As DNA, the CDR3 is TGCAGCGTTGCTAGCCCGGGCCAGTCCCAAGAGACCCAGTACTTC. Protein sequence: CSVASPGQSQETQYF.

This clonotype is categorized as large. V usage is TRBV19 and J usage is TRBJ1-5; D remains ambiguous. The CDR3 has 15 residues. Germline values: CDR1 LNHDA, CDR2 SQIVND (reference sequence). The V gene lost 3 bases and the J gene lost 7 bases, with 16 bases spanning the gap. DNA of the CDR3: TGTGCCAGTAGTATGGTAGCGGGCGCGGGGCAGCCCCAGCATTTT. It specifies CASSMVAGAGQPQHF. The whole variable domain, remainder taken from reference TRBV19 and TRBJ1-5, is DGGITQSPKYLFRKEGQNVTLSCEQNLNHDAMYWYRQDPGQGLRLIYYSQIVNDFQKGDIAEGYSVSREKKESFPLTVTSAQKNPTAFYLCASSMVAGAGQPQHFGDGTRLSIL.

The chain employs TRBV6-6 and TRBJ1-2; a weak D match, TRBD1 (6 bases). V lost 6 bases and J lost 8, with 16 bases in between. Germline V CDR1 and CDR2: MNHNY, SVGAGI (reference sequence). The CDR3 covers 13 residues. The CDR3 sequence: CASSYEGRGGYTF. The DNA of the CDR3 is TGTGCCAGCAGCTACGAGGGCAGGGGCGGCTACACCTTC.

This clonotype is classed as large. The gene calls are TRBV25-1 and TRBJ2-3; TRBD2 matches 13 bases. Trimming took 4 bases from V and 1 from J; bases not matched to a gene: 2. The CDR3 extends over 16 amino acids. Germline V lookup: CDR1 MGHDK, CDR2 SYGVNS. DNA for the CDR3: TGTGCCAGCAGTGGGGGACTAGCGGGGCGCACAGATACGCAGTATTTT. It is translated as CASSGGLAGRTDTQYF.

This clonotype is categorized as large (0.1 to 1%). The CDR3 nucleotides are TGTGCCAGCAGCCGGGGACTAGCGGGAGGGGTAAGAAGCACAGATACGCAGTATTTT. Protein sequence: CASSRGLAGGVRSTDTQYF. The V call is TRBV14, the J call TRBJ2-3; 16 bases map to TRBD2. Germline loops: CDR1 SGHDN, CDR2 FVKESK. V gave up 4 bases and J gave up 0 bases; unmatched junction bases: 7. This CDR3 spans 19 amino acids.

Judged by abundance, this clonotype is medium-sized (0.01 to 0.1%). The rearrangement joins TRBV20-1 to TRBJ2-1, with 11 bases matching TRBD1. The CDR3 covers 18 residues. V trimming: 1 base; J trimming: 2 bases; junction bases outside the gene matches: 10. CDR1 DFQATT and CDR2 SNEGSKA come from the germline V gene (reference sequence). CDR3: CSARGTGGNRDAYNEQFF. CDR3 DNA sequence: TGCAGTGCTAGAGGGACAGGGGGCAATCGAGATGCCTACAATGAGCAGTTCTTC.

A few counts support this clonotype. The chain carries TRBV2 and TRBJ1-6; weak D call: TRBD1 (5 bases). The length of the CDR3 is 15 residues. Trimming cost V 6 bases and J 0 bases, with 9 bases left between them. Germline loops: CDR1 SNHLY, CDR2 FYNNEI. CDR3 amino acids: CASRADSSYNSPLHF. CDR3 nucleotide sequence: TGTGCCAGCAGGGCTGACAGCTCCTATAATTCACCCCTCCACTTT.